This TCR beta chain was sequenced during a study of neurological immune-mediated disorders. Germline V gene data show CDR1 as SNHLY and CDR2 as FYNNEI. The CDR3 has 16 amino acids. The V gene lost 3 bases and the J gene lost 2 bases, with 15 bases spanning the gap. Many counts were recorded for this clonotype. Synthesis of cDNA was carried out by template-switch 5'RACE. The reaction used 10-nucleotide random UMIs. TCRdb re-analysed the 5' RACE reads in MiXCR, keeping a single row per CDR3 protein. Among about 70,000 distinct CDR3 sequences, more than 3% were seen once, and the ten largest hold more than 4%.

Specimen: PBMCs. This TCR came from a woman in her 50s with multiple sclerosis. The genes are TRBV2 and TRBJ2-3; D perhaps matches TRBD1 (5 bases). The CDR3 reads CASSDNSRGTTDTQYF. CDR3 DNA: TGTGCCAGCAGTGATAATTCTAGGGGTACCACAGATACGCAGTATTTT. Drawing the rest from reference TRBV2 and TRBJ2-3, the complete variable domain is EPEVTQTPSHQVTQMGQEVILRCVPISNHLYFYWYRQILGQKVEFLVSFYNNEISEKSEIFDDQFSVERPDGSNFTLKIRSTKLEDSAMYFCASSDNSRGTTDTQYFGPGTRLTVL.